This T cell receptor beta chain was profiled in a study of T cell responses to AZD1222 COVID-19 vaccine. The V segment lost 5 bases and the J segment 3 bases; nucleotides outside the gene matches: 9. This CDR3 spans 15 amino acids. CDR1 and CDR2 from the germline V gene are SGHDT and YYEEEE. Second doses that came at about 4 or about 12 weeks were put together. Findings of the study overall: Repertoires were obtained solely post-peak T cell response. A rise in Spike-specific TCR breadth and depth followed two AZD1222 doses. Possibly, clonal diversity was underestimated; donors were largely white British and included more females.

TCRdb's table, derived via immunoSEQ multiplex PCR, lists solely in-frame clones and lacks some. The sample contains approximately 100,000 clones, about 85% of which appear only once. Concerning this clone itself: The antigen is not known.

The chain links TRBV5-6 to TRBJ1-2; 8 nucleotides align to TRBD1. The TCR comes from an adult who received the AZD1222 COVID-19 vaccine. This sample comprised peripheral blood, obtained 28 days after the second AZD1222 dose. The CDR3 coding sequence is TGTGCCAGCAGGCTGGGACAGACAGGGGACTATGGCTACACCTTC. It yields the protein CASRLGQTGDYGYTF. Based on the CDR3 plus reference TRBV5-6 and TRBJ1-2, the full variable domain is DAGVTQSPTHLIKTRGQQVTLRCSPKSGHDTVSWYQQALGQGPQFIFQYYEEEERQRGNFPDRFSGHQFPNYSSELNVNALLLGDSALYLCASRLGQTGDYGYTFGSGTRLTVV.